These 5 T cell receptor beta chains were sequenced from one sample in a study of blood T cell repertoires in COVID-19. Produced via immunoSEQ multiplex PCR; TCRdb's table is partial and in-frame only. The data hold about 220,000 clones, with just under 85% observed a single time. Specimen: PBMCs or T cells enriched from blood (not recorded which). These receptor sequences come from a woman aged 40 to 49 with acute COVID-19.

This clone was seen only once. The rearrangement links TRBV29-1 to TRBJ2-4; 9 bases fit TRBD1. The trim removed 5 bases at V and 8 bases at J, leaving 7 bases unmatched. The CDR3 runs 13 residues. Germline loops: CDR1 SQVTM, CDR2 ANQGSEA. CDR3 sequence reads: CSVRGQGRDIQYF. CDR3 coding DNA: TGCAGCGTTAGGGGACAGGGTCGAGACATTCAGTACTTC.

This clone was picked up one time. CDR3 DNA: TGTGCCAGCAGTGCTGGCGGGGGGGAGCAAGAGACCCAGTACTTC. This encodes CASSAGGGEQETQYF. The V call is TRBV2, the J call TRBJ2-5; 9 positions match TRBD2. V gave up 4 bases and J gave up 2 bases; unmatched junction bases: 5. Per the germline V gene, CDR1 is SNHLY and CDR2 is FYNNEI. CDR3 length: 15 residues. The complete variable domain, with remaining parts taken from reference TRBV2 and TRBJ2-5, reads EPEVTQTPSHQVTQMGQEVILRCVPISNHLYFYWYRQILGQKVEFLVSFYNNEISEKSEIFDDQFSVERPDGSNFTLKIRSTKLEDSAMYFCASSAGGGEQETQYFGPGTRLLVL.

The J gene is TRBJ2-3, the V gene TRBV3-1 (or the pseudogene TRBV3-2), with TRBD2 identical over 10 bases. From germline, CDR1 is LGHDT and CDR2 YNNKEL (reference sequence). Trimming removed 6 bases from V and 1 base from J; junction bases left unmatched: 4. CDR3 length: 15 amino acids. The CDR3 is CASRRGLAGTDTQYF. CDR3 nucleotides: TGTGCCAGCAGACGCGGACTAGCGGGCACAGATACGCAGTATTTT.

V usage is TRBV30 and J usage is TRBJ2-3; D gene unclear. Germline lookup yields CDR1 GTSNPN and CDR2 SVGIG (reference sequence). Trimming cost V 4 bases and J 4 bases, with 9 bases left between them. The CDR3 extends over 12 amino acids. The CDR3 reads CAWKSLPDTQYF. The CDR3 DNA sequence: TGTGCCTGGAAAAGCCTCCCAGATACGCAGTATTTT.

The rearrangement uses TRBV19 and TRBJ2-5; 7 bases line up with TRBD1. This CDR3 contains 15 residues. Losses at the gene ends were 1 base for V and 9 bases for J; bases not matched to a gene: 11. CDR1 is LNHDA and CDR2 is SQIVND in the germline V gene (reference sequence). CDR3 nucleotides: TGTGCCAGTAGTATAGTACCAGGGGGATTAAGGGCCCAGTACTTC. Its translation: CASSIVPGGLRAQYF.